This T cell receptor (beta chain) came from a study of blood T cell repertoires in COVID-19. Study details: Sources were T cells, B-cell-depleted T cells, or PBMCs; the material itself was cDNA or gDNA.

Trimming took off 6 bases at V and 2 bases at J, with 8 bases between the two ends. The germline gives CDR1 SNHLY, CDR2 FYNNEI. The CDR3 loop spans 12 amino acids. Seattle cases were enrolled at active infection and followed longitudinally. As processed by the authors: Quantification of nucleated cells was approximated via reference gene primer amplification. Profiling relied on immunoSEQ multiplex PCR, and the TCRdb table lists in-frame clones only, not all of them. V and J calls and clone size are given by that table; D and trimming were obtained from the DNA. The table lists roughly 180,000 clones, around 85% of them singletons.

This clonotype was sampled from a man aged 80 or over with COVID-19, enrolled during active disease. The chain is built from TRBV2 and TRBJ2-7; D is undetermined. Material for sequencing was peripheral blood. The CDR3 spells CASSPSPYEQYF. CDR3 DNA: TGTGCCAGCAGCCCGTCCCCCTACGAGCAGTACTTC.